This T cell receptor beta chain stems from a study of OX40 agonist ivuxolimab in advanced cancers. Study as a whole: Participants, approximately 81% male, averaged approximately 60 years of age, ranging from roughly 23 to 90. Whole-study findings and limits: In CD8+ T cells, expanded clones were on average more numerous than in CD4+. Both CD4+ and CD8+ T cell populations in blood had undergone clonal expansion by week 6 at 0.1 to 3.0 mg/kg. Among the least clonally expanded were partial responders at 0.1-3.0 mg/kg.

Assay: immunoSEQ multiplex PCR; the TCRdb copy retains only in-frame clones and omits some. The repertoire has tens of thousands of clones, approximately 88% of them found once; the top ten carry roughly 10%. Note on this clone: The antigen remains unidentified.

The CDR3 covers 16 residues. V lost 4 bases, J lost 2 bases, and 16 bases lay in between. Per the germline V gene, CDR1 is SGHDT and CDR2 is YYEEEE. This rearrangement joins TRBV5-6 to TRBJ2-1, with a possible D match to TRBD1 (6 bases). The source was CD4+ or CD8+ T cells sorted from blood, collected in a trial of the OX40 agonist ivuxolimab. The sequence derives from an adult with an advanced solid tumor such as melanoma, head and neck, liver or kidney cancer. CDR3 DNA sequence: TGTGCCAGCAGCCCACCAGACAGGAGGCCCTACAATGAGCAGTTCTTC. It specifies CASSPPDRRPYNEQFF.